Each of the 14 T cell receptor beta chains below was sequenced from the same sample in a study of blood T cells in healthy people across ages. The use of a sample-barcoded 5' primer and a J-beta primer mix characterized a second PCR of roughly 7 to 11 cycles. TCRdb reprocessed the 5' RACE reads via MiXCR and lists one record per CDR3 protein. The sample has over 600,000 distinct CDR3 sequences; 40% to 50% are singletons. The sequenced sample consisted of blood. These receptors came from a man older than 75 in good health.

This clonotype was recorded at least ten times. The chain has TRBV7-2 and TRBJ2-7; possible D gene TRBD2, 5 bases. In germline, CDR1 is SGHTA, CDR2 FQGNSA. The CDR3 extends over 13 amino acids. The V gene lost 4 bases and the J gene lost 0 bases, with 7 bases spanning the gap. The DNA of the CDR3 is TGTGCCAGCAGCTCAGCGGTCTCCTACGAGCAGTACTTC. Protein product: CASSSAVSYEQYF.

This clonotype appeared a few times. The chain carries TRBV11-2 and TRBJ2-7, with D possibly being TRBD2 (7 bases). Germline CDR1 SGHAT, CDR2 FQNNGV. The CDR3 length is 14 residues. V was trimmed by 5 bases and J by 7 bases, leaving 18 bases between them. The CDR3 reads CASSPGGGYNEQYF. The CDR3 nucleotides read TGTGCCAGCAGCCCGGGGGGCGGCTACAATGAGCAGTACTTC.

The chain combines TRBV25-1 with TRBJ2-1; perhaps D is TRBD1 or TRBD2 (6 bases each). V was shortened by 4 bases and J by 13 bases, with 20 bases between the two germline ends. There are 14 residues in the CDR3. Germline assignment: CDR1 MGHDK and CDR2 SYGVNS. In DNA form, the CDR3 reads TGTGCCAGCAGTGCCCGGGGGCGGAGGGAGACCCAGTTCTTC. Translation gives CASSARGRRETQFF. The complete variable domain, with remaining parts taken from reference TRBV25-1 and TRBJ2-1, reads EADIYQTPRYLVIGTGKKITLECSQTMGHDKMYWYQQDPGMELHLIHYSYGVNSTEKGDLSSESTVSRIRTEHFPLTLESARPSHTSQYLCASSARGRRETQFFGPGTRLTVL.

This chain links TRBV9 with TRBJ2-7; 7 bases fit TRBD1. From germline, CDR1 is SGDLS and CDR2 YYNGEE. Trimming removed 4 bases from V and 5 bases from J; junction bases left unmatched: 9. The CDR3 runs 14 residues. The CDR3 loop is CASSRGQLQDEQYF. The DNA for the CDR3 is TGTGCCAGCAGCCGGGGACAGTTACAAGACGAGCAGTACTTC.

In its sample, this clonotype was seen once. This could be a read error, since a much larger clone is one nucleotide away. The CDR3 spells CSVAVQGIYYEQYF. The DNA for the CDR3 is TGCAGCGTTGCTGTCCAGGGAATATATTACGAGCAGTACTTC. This sequence joins TRBV29-1 and TRBJ2-1, with D possibly matching TRBD1 (5 bases). Gene TRBJ2-7 matches the end of the DNA better, so the J call may be wrong. This CDR3 is 14 amino acids long. CDR1 and CDR2 from the germline V gene are SQVTM and ANQGSEA.

The chain employs TRBV7-2 and TRBJ2-2; weak D call: TRBD1 (5 bases). The CDR3 has 15 residues. V lost 1 base and J 4 bases, leaving 10 bases between the germline ends. CDR1 and CDR2 from the germline V gene are SGHTA and FQGNSA. This chain's CDR3 is CASSLVRAGTGELFF. CDR3 DNA: TGTGCCAGCAGCTTAGTCAGGGCTGGCACCGGGGAGCTGTTTTTT.

This chain joins TRBV1 and TRBJ2-7; the table assigns TRBD1, which was not confirmed against the DNA. TRBV1 is noted as a pseudogene. This CDR3 spans 18 amino acids. The CDR3 reads CTSSQDLRRGRGMAEQYF. The CDR3, as DNA: TGCACCAGCAGCCAAGATCTGCGAAGAGGCAGGGGAATGGCCGAGCAGTACTTC.

The chain couples TRBV6-2 or TRBV6-3 to TRBJ1-1; D may be TRBD1 (5 bases). V was cut by 5 bases and J by 1 base, with 14 bases left in between. CDR1 and CDR2 (germline): MNHEY, SVGEGT. The CDR3 spans 15 residues. CDR3 in amino acids: CASSKTSGGNTEAFF. CDR3 nucleotides: TGTGCCAGCAGTAAAACCTCGGGGGGGAACACTGAAGCTTTCTTT.

This clonotype showed up just a few times. V usage is TRBV6-4 and J usage is TRBJ1-1; the match to TRBD1 covers 7 bases. The CDR3 is made up of 14 amino acids. Germline V gene lookup returns CDR1 MRHNA and CDR2 SNTAGT. V was pared by 3 bases and J by 7 bases, with 8 bases of the junction left unmatched. The CDR3 sequence is CASSETGTVGEAFF. The CDR3 DNA reads TGTGCCAGCAGTGAAACCGGGACAGTAGGTGAAGCTTTCTTT.

This rearrangement joins TRBV6-2 or TRBV6-3 to TRBJ2-6, with TRBD1 matching over 7 bases. The CDR3 totals 17 residues. Germline lookup yields CDR1 MNHEY and CDR2 SVGEGT. V shed 6 bases and J 0 bases; nucleotides not matched to a gene: 8. CDR3 amino acids: CASSNNRQGSGANVLTF. The CDR3 DNA sequence: TGTGCCAGCAGCAACAACCGACAGGGCTCTGGGGCCAACGTCCTGACTTTC.

About this clonotype itself: A junction boundary mismatches the germline segment, possibly from a read error. This chain links TRBV12-3 or TRBV12-4 with TRBJ2-3; the match to TRBD2 covers 15 bases. The CDR3 loop spans 15 amino acids. The CDR3 sequence is CASGTSGGTTDTEYF. In DNA form, the CDR3 reads TGTGCTAGCGGGACTAGCGGGGGGACCACAGATACGGAGTATTTT.

The sample holds a few counts of this clonotype. V and J are TRBV20-1 and TRBJ1-2; D unresolved. This CDR3 comprises 13 residues. V lost 5 bases and J lost 2, with 12 bases in between. Germline lookup yields CDR1 DFQATT and CDR2 SNEGSKA (reference sequence). The CDR3: CSAVGPSNYGYTF. DNA of the CDR3: TGCAGTGCTGTCGGACCGTCGAACTATGGCTACACCTTC.

On this clonotype: The junction does not match germline at one end; this may be a read error. V is TRBV7-2 and J is TRBJ2-3; D is unclear. This CDR3 spans 16 amino acids. Germline CDR1 is SGHTA and CDR2 is FQGNSA. CDR3 in amino acids: CASSLAPAPRSDTRYF. In nucleotides, the CDR3 is TGTGCCAGCAGCTTAGCGCCCGCGCCTAGATCAGATACGCGGTATTTT.

This clonotype was picked up a small number of times. V usage is TRBV7-9 and J usage is TRBJ1-5, with TRBD1 identical over 7 bases. Germline assignment: CDR1 SEHNR and CDR2 FQNEAQ (reference sequence). The CDR3 loop spans 15 amino acids. V was pared by 1 base and J by 4 bases, with 4 bases of the junction left unmatched. The CDR3 DNA follows: TGTGCCAGCAGCTTAGGATCAGGGGGTAATCAGCCCCAGCATTTT. Translating it yields CASSLGSGGNQPQHF.